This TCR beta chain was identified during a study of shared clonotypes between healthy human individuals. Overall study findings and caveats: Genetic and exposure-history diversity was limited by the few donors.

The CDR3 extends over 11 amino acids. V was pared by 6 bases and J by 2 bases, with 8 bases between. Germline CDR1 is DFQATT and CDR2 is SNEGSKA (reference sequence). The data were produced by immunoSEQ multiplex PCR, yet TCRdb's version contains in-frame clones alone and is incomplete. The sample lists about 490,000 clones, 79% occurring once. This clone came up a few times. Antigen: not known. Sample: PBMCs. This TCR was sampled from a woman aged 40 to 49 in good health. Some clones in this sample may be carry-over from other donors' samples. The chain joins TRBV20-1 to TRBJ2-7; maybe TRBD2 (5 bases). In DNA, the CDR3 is TGCAGTGCCTCGGAGGCCTACGAGCAGTACTTC. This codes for CSASEAYEQYF.